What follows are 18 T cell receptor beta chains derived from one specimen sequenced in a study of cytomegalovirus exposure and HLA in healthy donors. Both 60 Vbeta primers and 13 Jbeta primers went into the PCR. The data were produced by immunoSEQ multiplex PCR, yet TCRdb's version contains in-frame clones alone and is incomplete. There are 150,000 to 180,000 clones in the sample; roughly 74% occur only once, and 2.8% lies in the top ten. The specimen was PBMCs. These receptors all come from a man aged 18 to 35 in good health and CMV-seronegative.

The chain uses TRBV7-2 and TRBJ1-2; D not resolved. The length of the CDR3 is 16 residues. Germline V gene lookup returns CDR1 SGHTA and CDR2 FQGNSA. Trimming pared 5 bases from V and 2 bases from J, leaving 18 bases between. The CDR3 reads CASSPYTPRENYGYTF. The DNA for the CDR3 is TGTGCCAGCAGCCCATATACACCCCGGGAAAACTATGGCTACACCTTC.

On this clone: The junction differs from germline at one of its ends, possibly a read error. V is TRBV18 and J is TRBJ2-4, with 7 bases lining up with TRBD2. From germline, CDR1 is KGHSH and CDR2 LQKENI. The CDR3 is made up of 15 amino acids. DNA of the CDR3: TGTGCCAGCTCACCAGGGGGGGAGGCCAAAAACAGTCAGTACTTC. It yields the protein CASSPGGEAKNSQYF.

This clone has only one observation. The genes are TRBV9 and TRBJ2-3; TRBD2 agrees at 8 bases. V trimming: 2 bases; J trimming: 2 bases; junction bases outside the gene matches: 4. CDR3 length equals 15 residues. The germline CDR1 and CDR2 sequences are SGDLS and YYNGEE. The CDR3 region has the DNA TGTGCCAGCAGCGTTGAGCGGGGGATCACAGATACGCAGTATTTT. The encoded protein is CASSVERGITDTQYF.

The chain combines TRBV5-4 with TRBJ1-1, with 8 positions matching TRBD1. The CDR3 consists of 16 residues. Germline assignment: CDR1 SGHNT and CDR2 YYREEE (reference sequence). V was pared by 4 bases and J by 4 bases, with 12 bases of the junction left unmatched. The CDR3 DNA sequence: TGTGCCAGCAGCGCGGGACAGGCCAAAAGGGGCACTGAAGCTTTCTTT. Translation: CASSAGQAKRGTEAFF.

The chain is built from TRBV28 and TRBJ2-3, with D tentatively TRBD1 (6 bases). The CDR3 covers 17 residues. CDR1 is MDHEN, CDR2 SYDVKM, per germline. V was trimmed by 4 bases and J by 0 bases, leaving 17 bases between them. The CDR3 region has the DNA TGTGCCAGCAGTTCCGGGGCCCTGACAGGAAGCACAGATACGCAGTATTTT. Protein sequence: CASSSGALTGSTDTQYF.

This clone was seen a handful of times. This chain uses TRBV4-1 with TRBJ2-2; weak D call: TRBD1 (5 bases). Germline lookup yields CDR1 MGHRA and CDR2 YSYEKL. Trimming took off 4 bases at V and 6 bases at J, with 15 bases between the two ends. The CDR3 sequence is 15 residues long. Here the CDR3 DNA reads TGCGCCAGCAGCCCCACGGCAGGGTATCCCGGGGAGCTGTTTTTT. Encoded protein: CASSPTAGYPGELFF.

CDR3 loop: CASSQEGTGGIDTQYF. The CDR3 nucleotides are TGCGCCAGCAGCCAAGAAGGGACAGGGGGCATAGATACGCAGTATTTT. The gene calls are TRBV4-1 and TRBJ2-3, with 12 bases identical to TRBD1. Germline loops: CDR1 MGHRA, CDR2 YSYEKL. The CDR3 is 16 amino acids. Trimming at V came to 0 bases and at J to 5 bases, leaving 3 bases not matched to a gene.

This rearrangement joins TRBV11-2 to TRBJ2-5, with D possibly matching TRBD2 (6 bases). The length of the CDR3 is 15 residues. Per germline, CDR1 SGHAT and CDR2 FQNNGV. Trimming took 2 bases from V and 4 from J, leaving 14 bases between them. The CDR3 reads CASSLSLRGGETQYF. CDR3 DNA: TGTGCCAGCAGCTTATCCTTGAGGGGAGGAGAGACCCAGTACTTC.

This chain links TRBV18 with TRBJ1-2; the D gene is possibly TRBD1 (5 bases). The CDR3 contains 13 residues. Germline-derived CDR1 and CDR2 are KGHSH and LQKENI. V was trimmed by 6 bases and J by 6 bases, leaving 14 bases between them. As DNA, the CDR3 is TGTGCCAGCTCCATCTCGGGGGTGAATGGCTACACCTTC. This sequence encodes CASSISGVNGYTF.

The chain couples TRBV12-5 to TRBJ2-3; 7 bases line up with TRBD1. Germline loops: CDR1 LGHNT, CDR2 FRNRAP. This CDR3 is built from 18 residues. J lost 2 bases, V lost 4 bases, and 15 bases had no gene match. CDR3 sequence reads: CASGSYLGGKRLTDTQYF. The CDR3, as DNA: TGTGCTAGTGGTTCCTACCTAGGGGGCAAACGACTCACAGATACGCAGTATTTT.

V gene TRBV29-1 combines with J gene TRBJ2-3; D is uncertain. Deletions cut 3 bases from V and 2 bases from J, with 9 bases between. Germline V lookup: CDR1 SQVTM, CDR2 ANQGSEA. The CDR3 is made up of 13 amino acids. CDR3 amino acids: CSVEAQPTDTQYF. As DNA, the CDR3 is TGCAGCGTTGAGGCCCAACCCACAGATACGCAGTATTTT.

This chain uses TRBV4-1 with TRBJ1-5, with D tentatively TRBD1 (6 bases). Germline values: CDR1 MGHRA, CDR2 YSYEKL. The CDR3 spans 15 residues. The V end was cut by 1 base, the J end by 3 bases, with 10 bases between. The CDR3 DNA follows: TGCGCCAGCAGCCAAGGGACAGAGTTCAATCAGCCCCAGCATTTT. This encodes CASSQGTEFNQPQHF.

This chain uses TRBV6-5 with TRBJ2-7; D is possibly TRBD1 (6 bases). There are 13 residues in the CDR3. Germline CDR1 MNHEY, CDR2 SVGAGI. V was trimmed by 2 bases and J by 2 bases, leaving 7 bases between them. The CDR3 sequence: CASSYGQTYEQYV. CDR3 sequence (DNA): TGTGCCAGCAGTTACGGACAGACCTACGAGCAGTACGTC.

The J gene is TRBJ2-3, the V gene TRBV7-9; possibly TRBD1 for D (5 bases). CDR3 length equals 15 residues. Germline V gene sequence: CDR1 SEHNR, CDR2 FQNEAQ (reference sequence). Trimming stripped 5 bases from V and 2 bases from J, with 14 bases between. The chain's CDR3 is CASSRYLGDTDTQYF. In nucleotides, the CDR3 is TGTGCCAGCAGCCGCTACCTAGGGGACACAGATACGCAGTATTTT.

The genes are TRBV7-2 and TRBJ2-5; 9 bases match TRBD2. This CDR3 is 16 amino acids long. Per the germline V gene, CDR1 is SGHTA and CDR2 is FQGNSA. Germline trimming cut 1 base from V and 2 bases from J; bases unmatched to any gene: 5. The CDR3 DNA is TGTGCCAGCAGCTTAGGGATCCTAGCGGGGCAAGAGACCCAGTACTTC. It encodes CASSLGILAGQETQYF.

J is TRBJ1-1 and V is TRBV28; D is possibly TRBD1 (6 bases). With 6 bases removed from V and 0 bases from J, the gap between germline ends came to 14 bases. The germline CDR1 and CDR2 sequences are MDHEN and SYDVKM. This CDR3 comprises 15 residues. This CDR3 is CASRLGQQVNTEAFF. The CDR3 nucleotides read TGTGCCAGCAGACTAGGACAGCAAGTGAACACTGAAGCTTTCTTT.

This CDR3 reads CASSAGQPADTQYF. CDR3 DNA sequence: TGCGCCAGCAGCGCGGGACAGCCCGCAGATACGCAGTATTTT. The chain links TRBV5-1 to TRBJ2-3; tentatively, D is TRBD1 (7 bases). The V gene lost 4 bases and the J gene lost 4 bases, with 13 bases spanning the gap. The length of the CDR3 is 14 residues. Germline-derived CDR1 and CDR2 are SGHRS and YFSETQ.

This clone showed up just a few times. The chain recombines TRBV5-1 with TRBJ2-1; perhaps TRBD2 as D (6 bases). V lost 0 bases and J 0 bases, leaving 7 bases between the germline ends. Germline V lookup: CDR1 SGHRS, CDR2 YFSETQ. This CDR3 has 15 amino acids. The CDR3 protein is CASSLGGISYNEQFF. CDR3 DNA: TGCGCCAGCAGCTTGGGCGGGATCTCCTACAATGAGCAGTTCTTC.